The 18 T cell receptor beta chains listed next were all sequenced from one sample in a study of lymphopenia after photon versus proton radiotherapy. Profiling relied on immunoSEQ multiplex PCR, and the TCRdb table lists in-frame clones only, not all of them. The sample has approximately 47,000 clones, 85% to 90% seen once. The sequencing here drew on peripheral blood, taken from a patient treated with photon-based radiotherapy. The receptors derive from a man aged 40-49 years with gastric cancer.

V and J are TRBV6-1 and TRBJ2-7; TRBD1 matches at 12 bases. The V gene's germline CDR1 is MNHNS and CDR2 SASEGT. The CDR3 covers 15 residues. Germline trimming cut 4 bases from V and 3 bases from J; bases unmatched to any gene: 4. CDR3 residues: CASSGGTGGNYEQYF. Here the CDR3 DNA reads TGTGCCAGCAGTGGAGGGACAGGGGGCAACTACGAGCAGTACTTC.

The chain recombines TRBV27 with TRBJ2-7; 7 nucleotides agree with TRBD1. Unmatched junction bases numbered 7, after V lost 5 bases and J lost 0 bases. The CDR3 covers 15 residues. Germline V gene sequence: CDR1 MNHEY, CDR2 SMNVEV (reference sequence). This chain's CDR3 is CASSPRDRLSYEQYF. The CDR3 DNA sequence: TGTGCCAGCAGTCCCCGGGACAGACTCTCCTACGAGCAGTACTTC.

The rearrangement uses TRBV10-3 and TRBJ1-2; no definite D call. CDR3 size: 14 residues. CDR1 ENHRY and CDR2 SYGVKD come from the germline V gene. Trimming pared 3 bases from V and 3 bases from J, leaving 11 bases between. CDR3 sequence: CAISDKGRYYGYTF. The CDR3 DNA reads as TGTGCCATCAGTGACAAGGGAAGATACTATGGCTACACCTTC.

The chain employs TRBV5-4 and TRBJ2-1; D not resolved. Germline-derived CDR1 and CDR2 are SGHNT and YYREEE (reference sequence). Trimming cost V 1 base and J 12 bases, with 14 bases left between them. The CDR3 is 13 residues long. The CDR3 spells CASSLSPPLGQFF. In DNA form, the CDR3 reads TGTGCCAGCAGCTTGTCGCCTCCCCTAGGGCAGTTCTTC.

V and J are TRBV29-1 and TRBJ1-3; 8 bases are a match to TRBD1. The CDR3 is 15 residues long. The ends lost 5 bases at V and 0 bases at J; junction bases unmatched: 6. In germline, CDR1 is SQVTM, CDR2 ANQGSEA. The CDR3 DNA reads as TGCAGCGTTTCCGACAGGGGCCTCTCTGGAAACACCATATATTTT. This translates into CSVSDRGLSGNTIYF.

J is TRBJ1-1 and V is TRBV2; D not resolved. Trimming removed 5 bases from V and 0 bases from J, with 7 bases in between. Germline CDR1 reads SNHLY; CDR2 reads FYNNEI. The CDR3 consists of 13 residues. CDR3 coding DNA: TGTGCCAGCAGTATCAAGATGAACACTGAAGCTTTCTTT. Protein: CASSIKMNTEAFF.

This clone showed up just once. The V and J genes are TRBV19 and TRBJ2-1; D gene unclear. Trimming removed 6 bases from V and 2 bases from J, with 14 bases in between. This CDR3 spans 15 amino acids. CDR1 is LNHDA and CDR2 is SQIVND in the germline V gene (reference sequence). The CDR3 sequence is CASSRDTDPYNEQFF. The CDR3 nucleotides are TGTGCCAGTAGCCGAGATACTGATCCCTACAATGAGCAGTTCTTC.

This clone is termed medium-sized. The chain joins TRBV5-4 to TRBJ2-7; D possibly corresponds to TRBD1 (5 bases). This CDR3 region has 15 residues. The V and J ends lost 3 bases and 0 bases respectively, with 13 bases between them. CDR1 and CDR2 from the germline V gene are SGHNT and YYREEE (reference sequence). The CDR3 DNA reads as TGTGCCAGCAGCTCCTTCCCCAGGGACTCCTACGAGCAGTACTTC. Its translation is CASSSFPRDSYEQYF.

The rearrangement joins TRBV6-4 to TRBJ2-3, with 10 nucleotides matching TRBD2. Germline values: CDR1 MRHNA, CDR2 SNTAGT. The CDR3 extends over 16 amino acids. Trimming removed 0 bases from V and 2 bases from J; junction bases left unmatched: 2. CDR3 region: CASSDSSGGATDTQYF. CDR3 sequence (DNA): TGTGCCAGCAGTGACTCGAGCGGGGGGGCCACAGATACGCAGTATTTT.

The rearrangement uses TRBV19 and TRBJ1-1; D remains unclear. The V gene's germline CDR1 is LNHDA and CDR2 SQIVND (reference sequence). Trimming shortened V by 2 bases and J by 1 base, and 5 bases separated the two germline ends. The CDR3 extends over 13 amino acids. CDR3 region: CASSINRNTEAFF. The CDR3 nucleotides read TGTGCCAGTAGTATAAACAGGAACACTGAAGCTTTCTTT.

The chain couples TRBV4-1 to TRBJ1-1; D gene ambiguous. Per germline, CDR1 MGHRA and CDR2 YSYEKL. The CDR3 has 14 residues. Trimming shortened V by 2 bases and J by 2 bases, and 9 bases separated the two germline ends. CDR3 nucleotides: TGCGCCAGCAGCCAATGGCAGTACAACACTGAAGCTTTCTTT. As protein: CASSQWQYNTEAFF.

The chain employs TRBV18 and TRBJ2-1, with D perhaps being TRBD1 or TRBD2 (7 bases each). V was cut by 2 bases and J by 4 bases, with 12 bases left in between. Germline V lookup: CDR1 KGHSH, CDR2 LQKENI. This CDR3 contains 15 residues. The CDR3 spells CASSPMQGGYNEQFF. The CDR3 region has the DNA TGTGCCAGCTCACCAATGCAGGGGGGGTACAATGAGCAGTTCTTC.

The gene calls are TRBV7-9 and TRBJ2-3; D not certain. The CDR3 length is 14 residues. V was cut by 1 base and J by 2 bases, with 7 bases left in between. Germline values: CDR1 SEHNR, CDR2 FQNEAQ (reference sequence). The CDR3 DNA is TGTGCCAGCAGCTTAGGGACCCCCACAGATACGCAGTATTTT. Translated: CASSLGTPTDTQYF.

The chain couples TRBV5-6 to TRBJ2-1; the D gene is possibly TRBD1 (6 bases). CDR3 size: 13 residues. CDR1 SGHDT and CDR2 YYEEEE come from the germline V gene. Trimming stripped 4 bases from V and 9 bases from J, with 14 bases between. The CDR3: CASSSTRGGEQFF. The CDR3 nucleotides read TGTGCCAGCAGCAGCACCAGAGGGGGTGAGCAGTTCTTC.

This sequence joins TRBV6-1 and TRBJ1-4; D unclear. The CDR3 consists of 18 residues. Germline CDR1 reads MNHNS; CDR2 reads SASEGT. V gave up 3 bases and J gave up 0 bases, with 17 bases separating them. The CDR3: CASSDGGSWSATNEKLFF. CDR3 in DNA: TGTGCCAGCAGTGATGGTGGCAGTTGGTCGGCAACTAATGAAAAACTGTTTTTT.

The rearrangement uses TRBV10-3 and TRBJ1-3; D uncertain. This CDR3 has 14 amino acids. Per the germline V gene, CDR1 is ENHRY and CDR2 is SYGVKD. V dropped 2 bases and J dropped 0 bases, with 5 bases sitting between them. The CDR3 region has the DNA TGTGCCATCAGTGAGGGAAACTCTGGAAACACCATATATTTT. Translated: CAISEGNSGNTIYF.

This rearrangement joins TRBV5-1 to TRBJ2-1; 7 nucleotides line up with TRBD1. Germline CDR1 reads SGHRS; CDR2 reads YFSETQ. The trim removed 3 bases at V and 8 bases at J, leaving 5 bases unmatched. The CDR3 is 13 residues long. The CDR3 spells CASSSGGIDEQFF. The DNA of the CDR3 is TGCGCCAGCAGCTCAGGGGGTATTGATGAGCAGTTCTTC.

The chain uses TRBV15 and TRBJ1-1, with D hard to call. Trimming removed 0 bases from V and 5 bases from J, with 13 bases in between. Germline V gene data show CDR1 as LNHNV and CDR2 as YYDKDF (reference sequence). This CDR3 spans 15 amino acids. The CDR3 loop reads CATSRDRLRATEAFF. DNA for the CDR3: TGTGCCACCAGCAGAGATCGGCTTAGGGCAACTGAAGCTTTCTTT.